Listed here are 20 T cell receptor beta chains from one sample, sequenced in a study of blood T cell repertoires in COVID-19. Using immunoSEQ multiplex PCR, the repertoire was profiled, and TCRdb retains in-frame clones only, with some absent. The table lists 210,000 or so clones, approximately 90% of them singletons, with around 12% in the top ten. The specimen sequenced was peripheral blood. Every receptor here comes from a woman aged 18-35 years who had recovered from COVID-19.

The chain has TRBV30 and TRBJ2-1; 10 nucleotides agree with TRBD2. J lost 3 bases, V lost 0 bases, and 2 bases had no gene match. Per the germline V gene, CDR1 is GTSNPN and CDR2 is SVGIG (reference sequence). This CDR3 region has 15 residues. CDR3 sequence (DNA): TGTGCCTGGAGTGTTGGGACTAGCGTCTACAATGAGCAGTTCTTC. It codes for CAWSVGTSVYNEQFF.

The V and J genes are TRBV27 and TRBJ2-3; the D gene is possibly TRBD2 (6 bases). The germline V and J ends were trimmed by 3 bases and 2 bases, with 9 bases remaining between them. This CDR3 comprises 14 residues. Germline CDR1 reads MNHEY; CDR2 reads SMNVEV (reference sequence). The CDR3 loop is CASSLAGNTDTQYF. In DNA, the CDR3 is TGTGCCAGCAGTTTGGCGGGAAACACAGATACGCAGTATTTT.

This chain links TRBV3-1 (or the pseudogene TRBV3-2) with TRBJ2-7, with 8 bases matching TRBD2. The CDR3 has 15 residues. V gave up 3 bases and J gave up 2 bases; unmatched junction bases: 6. Germline assignment: CDR1 LGHDT and CDR2 YNNKEL (reference sequence). As DNA, the CDR3 is TGTGCCAGCAGCCAGATAGCGGGATACCCCTACGAGCAGTACTTC. This encodes CASSQIAGYPYEQYF.

The table lists this clone with a count of one. V is TRBV27 and J is TRBJ2-5; maybe TRBD1 (6 bases). Germline CDR1 MNHEY, CDR2 SMNVEV (reference sequence). CDR3 length equals 15 residues. V gave up 5 bases and J gave up 4 bases, with 17 bases separating them. CDR3 sequence (DNA): TGTGCCAGCAGTCTTTTCCAGGGGTTGATAGAGACCCAGTACTTC. Its protein product is CASSLFQGLIETQYF.

The chain employs TRBV11-2 and TRBJ2-1, with 11 bases matching TRBD2. Germline assignment: CDR1 SGHAT and CDR2 FQNNGV. The V and J ends lost 8 bases and 3 bases, in that order; junction bases with no gene match: 6. CDR3 length: 15 residues. The CDR3 here is CASGKGLADYNEQFF. CDR3 DNA sequence: TGTGCCAGCGGAAAGGGACTAGCGGACTACAATGAGCAGTTCTTC. Complete variable domain (other parts from reference TRBV11-2 and TRBJ2-1): EAGVAQSPRYKIIEKRQSVAFWCNPISGHATLYWYQQILGQGPKLLIQFQNNGVVDDSQLPKDRFSAERLKGVDSTLKIQPAKLEDSAVYLCASGKGLADYNEQFFGPGTRLTVL.

This chain connects TRBV9 to TRBJ2-3, with D possibly matching TRBD2 (5 bases). V was shortened by 4 bases and J by 5 bases, with 8 bases between the two germline ends. The CDR3 extends over 12 amino acids. Germline CDR1 is SGDLS and CDR2 is YYNGEE. The DNA for the CDR3 is TGTGCCAGCAGCCCCCGGGGAGATACGCAGTATTTT. Amino acid sequence: CASSPRGDTQYF.

This clone was observed a handful of times. This rearrangement joins TRBV2 to TRBJ1-6; D gene ambiguous. The CDR3 covers 11 residues. V was trimmed by 7 bases and J by 6 bases, leaving 4 bases between them. Germline V CDR1 and CDR2: SNHLY, FYNNEI. The CDR3 loop reads CASNSNSPLHF. In DNA form, the CDR3 reads TGTGCCAGCAATAGTAATTCACCCCTCCACTTT. Drawing the rest from reference TRBV2 and TRBJ1-6, the complete variable domain is EPEVTQTPSHQVTQMGQEVILRCVPISNHLYFYWYRQILGQKVEFLVSFYNNEISEKSEIFDDQFSVERPDGSNFTLKIRSTKLEDSAMYFCASNSNSPLHFGNGTRLTVT.

As concerns this clone: The junction and the germline gene differ at one end; a read error may be behind it. The chain couples TRBV11-1 to TRBJ2-1; 7 bases are shared with TRBD1. Germline V gives CDR1 SGHAT, CDR2 FQDESV (reference sequence). The CDR3 has 14 amino acids. DNA for the CDR3: TGTGTCAGCAGCTTACCGGGACAGTACAATGAGCAGTTCTTC. This sequence encodes CVSSLPGQYNEQFF.

V gene TRBV5-5 combines with J gene TRBJ1-1; D is unclear. V lost 0 bases to trimming and J lost 7 bases, with 10 bases between them. Germline V gene sequence: CDR1 SGHKS, CDR2 YYEKEE (reference sequence). The CDR3 is 13 amino acids. In DNA, the CDR3 is TGTGCCAGCAGCTTGGTTCAAGTCGGTGAAGCTTTCTTT. This translates into CASSLVQVGEAFF.

V and J are TRBV19 and TRBJ1-5; 7 positions agree with TRBD1. The V gene's germline CDR1 is LNHDA and CDR2 SQIVND (reference sequence). The CDR3 is 18 amino acids. V lost 4 bases, J lost 5 bases, and 17 bases stayed unmatched. The chain's CDR3 is CASSSPGTERLYDQPQHF. DNA for the CDR3: TGTGCCAGTAGTAGCCCCGGGACAGAAAGGCTATATGATCAGCCCCAGCATTTT.

The chain couples TRBV10-2 to TRBJ2-1; TRBD2 matches at 7 bases. The CDR3 sequence is 16 residues long. Germline loops: CDR1 WSHSY, CDR2 SAAADI. Losses at the gene ends were 2 bases for V and 4 bases for J; bases not matched to a gene: 8. CDR3 in DNA: TGCGCCAGCAGTGAGGAACCAGCGGGAAGGTACAATGAGCAGTTCTTC. Residues: CASSEEPAGRYNEQFF.

The CDR3 sequence: CASSLRNEPYEQYF. CDR3 in DNA: TGTGCCAGCAGCTTACGTAACGAGCCCTACGAGCAGTACTTC. The chain is built from TRBV13 and TRBJ2-7; the D is unclear. This CDR3 has 14 residues. CDR1 PRHDT and CDR2 FYEKMQ come from the germline V gene (reference sequence). Trimming cost V 2 bases and J 2 bases, with 10 bases left between them.

This chain links TRBV6-5 with TRBJ1-5, with D possibly being TRBD1 (5 bases). This CDR3 is 15 amino acids long. Trimming removed 5 bases at V and 3 bases at J, with 14 bases between. The germline V gene has CDR1 MNHEY and CDR2 SVGAGI. The CDR3 nucleotides are TGTGCCAGCAGTCCCTCCGGGGGGACCAATCAGCCCCAGCATTTT. It translates to CASSPSGGTNQPQHF.

The chain uses TRBV14 and TRBJ1-2; tentatively, D is TRBD1 (6 bases). Germline V gene lookup returns CDR1 SGHDN and CDR2 FVKESK. Trimming stripped 4 bases from V and 4 bases from J, with 13 bases between. There are 14 residues in the CDR3. CDR3 loop: CASSPQQGGYGYTF. DNA of the CDR3: TGTGCCAGCAGCCCACAACAGGGTGGCTATGGCTACACCTTC.

CDR3 in amino acids: CASSQVGSIDEQFF. The CDR3 region has the DNA TGTGCCAGCAGCCAAGTCGGGAGTATCGATGAGCAGTTCTTC. V usage is TRBV14 and J usage is TRBJ2-1, with D possibly being TRBD2 (6 bases). V was pared by 1 base and J by 8 bases, with 12 bases between. This CDR3 region has 14 residues. Germline V gives CDR1 SGHDN, CDR2 FVKESK. Supplemented by reference TRBV14 and TRBJ2-1, the full variable domain reads EAGVTQFPSHSVIEKGQTVTLRCDPISGHDNLYWYRRVMGKEIKFLLHFVKESKQDESGMPNNRFLAERTGGTYSTLKVQPAELEDSGVYFCASSQVGSIDEQFFGPGTRLTVL.

The V call is TRBV5-1, the J call TRBJ1-2; TRBD1 matches 9 bases. Germline V lookup: CDR1 SGHRS, CDR2 YFSETQ. Losses at the gene ends were 4 bases for V and 4 bases for J; bases not matched to a gene: 17. The CDR3 has 18 amino acids. CDR3 bases: TGCGCCAGCAGCGTGGGCCCCGGGACAGGGAGGGCTAGCTATGGCTACACCTTC. Amino acid sequence: CASSVGPGTGRASYGYTF.

The rearrangement uses TRBV5-5 and TRBJ1-5, with 9 bases identical to TRBD1. This CDR3 has 15 amino acids. Trimming cost V 3 bases and J 0 bases; bases outside gene matches: 1. The V gene's germline CDR1 is SGHKS and CDR2 YYEKEE (reference sequence). In DNA, the CDR3 is TGTGCCAGCAGCTGGACAGGGGATAGCAATCAGCCCCAGCATTTT. This translates into CASSWTGDSNQPQHF.

The chain uses TRBV6-5 and TRBJ1-2; TRBD1 matches at 7 bases. Germline V gene sequence: CDR1 MNHEY, CDR2 SVGAGI. This CDR3 is built from 14 residues. The trim removed 3 bases at V and 4 bases at J, leaving 5 bases unmatched. The CDR3 here is CASSYGQEFYGYTF. CDR3 sequence (DNA): TGTGCCAGCAGTTATGGACAGGAGTTCTATGGCTACACCTTC.

This chain connects TRBV5-1 to TRBJ2-2, with 11 bases lining up with TRBD2. Trimming removed 2 bases from V and 5 bases from J; junction bases left unmatched: 8. This CDR3 region has 17 residues. Germline V gives CDR1 SGHRS, CDR2 YFSETQ. The CDR3 region has the DNA TGCGCCAGCAGCTTTGCTAGCGGGAGGTTTGGAACCGGGGAGCTGTTTTTT. It is translated as CASSFASGRFGTGELFF. Supplemented by reference TRBV5-1 and TRBJ2-2, the full variable domain reads KAGVTQTPRYLIKTRGQQVTLSCSPISGHRSVSWYQQTPGQGLQFLFEYFSETQRNKGNFPGRFSGRQFSNSRSEMNVSTLELGDSALYLCASSFASGRFGTGELFFGEGSRLTVL.

Remarks on this clone: At the DNA level, this CDR3 is encoded by other sequences in the same sample as well. This chain links TRBV2 with TRBJ2-7; D is unclear. This CDR3 comprises 12 residues. Trimming removed 4 bases at V and 2 bases at J, with 6 bases between. The germline CDR1 and CDR2 sequences are SNHLY and FYNNEI. The CDR3: CASSGGPYEQYF. CDR3 coding DNA: TGTGCCAGCAGTGGAGGCCCCTACGAGCAGTACTTC.